Detailed here is one T cell receptor beta chain. Recovery meant two consecutive negative NP/OP PCR tests, professional clearance, or resolved symptoms. The CDR3 is 15 residues long. Germline CDR1 reads GTSNPN; CDR2 reads SVGIG (reference sequence). Trimming at V came to 1 base and at J to 1 base, leaving 5 bases not matched to a gene. This record comes from a study of blood T cell repertoires in COVID-19. Across the whole study: The origin of the acute and convalescent COVID-19 samples was the United States, Italy and Spain.

Produced via immunoSEQ multiplex PCR; TCRdb's table is partial and in-frame only. The table has about 310,000 clones, around 91% seen once. Sequenced input: PBMCs or T cells enriched from blood (not recorded which). The V gene is TRBV30, the J gene TRBJ2-5, with 8 nucleotides matching TRBD1. This TCR derives from a woman aged 40 to 50 who had recovered from COVID-19. In DNA, the CDR3 is TGTGCCTGGAGTGGTATCGGACAGGGCCAAGAGACCCAGTACTTC. This translates into CAWSGIGQGQETQYF. The whole variable domain, filled in from reference TRBV30 and TRBJ2-5, reads SQTIHQWPATLVQPVGSPLSLECTVEGTSNPNLYWYRQAAGRGLQLLFYSVGIGQISSEVPQNLSASRPQDRQFILSSKKLLLSDSGFYLCAWSGIGQGQETQYFGPGTRLLVL.